This is a list of T cell receptor beta chains from one sample in a study of blood T cell repertoires in COVID-19. Sequencing was performed with immunoSEQ multiplex PCR; in TCRdb, only in-frame clones are kept and a portion is missing. The sample lists some 180,000 clones, 75% to 80% occurring once. The sequencing sample was made of peripheral blood. The receptors were sampled from a woman between 50 and 59 years old with active or convalescent COVID-19. The CDR3 runs from the conserved cysteine through the conserved F or W. Each record gives: clone size, D gene, V gene, J gene, CDR3 length, CDR3 DNA, CDR3 protein. The D gene is left open where the match is weak. A clone size is listed for some rows: how often the clone was seen (once, few, many), or a class if it is expanded.

-	TRBD1	TRBV11-2	TRBJ1-6	15	TGTGCCAGCAGCCTCGACAGGGGAGGTAATTCACCCCTCCACTTT	CASSLDRGGNSPLHF
-	-	TRBV30	TRBJ2-7	11	TGTGCCTGGAGTGTAGGAGGAGAGCAGTACTTC	CAWSVGGEQYF
few	-	TRBV6-4	TRBJ1-1	15	TGTGCCAGCAGTGAGAGGGCAGGACCTAACACTGAAGCTTTCTTT	CASSERAGPNTEAFF
-	-	TRBV19	TRBJ1-1	12	TGTGCCAGTACGAAGGAGACCACTGAAGCTTTCTTT	CASTKETTEAFF
once	TRBD2	TRBV18	TRBJ2-1	18	TGTGCCAGCTCACCACTTATGGCAGGCGGGAGCTCCTACAATGAGCAGTTCTTC	CASSPLMAGGSSYNEQFF
few	-	TRBV20-1	TRBJ2-3	15	TGCAGTGCTAGTCTAGCGCGCCCTAGCACAGATACGCAGTATTTT	CSASLARPSTDTQYF
-	TRBD1	TRBV7-9	TRBJ1-4	17	TGTGCCAGCAGCCTCGCCCCCACCGGGACAGGGTTAGGAAAACTGTTTTTT	CASSLAPTGTGLGKLFF
-	TRBD2	TRBV24-1	TRBJ2-3	18	TGTGCCACCAGTGACCCCACGTCGACTAGCGGGAGAGCAGATACGCAGTATTTT	CATSDPTSTSGRADTQYF
-	-	TRBV19	TRBJ1-2	14	TGTGCCAGCTACCCGCGCGGGACCGGGAAGGGCTACACCTTC	CASYPRGTGKGYTF
-	TRBD2	TRBV5-1	TRBJ2-7	15	TGCGCCAGCAGCTTTACTAGCGGGGGTTCCTACGAGCAGTACTTC	CASSFTSGGSYEQYF
-	-	TRBV28	TRBJ1-2	15	TGTGCCAGCAGTTTTAGTGGAGTCGGCAACTATGGCTACACCTTC	CASSFSGVGNYGYTF
-	TRBD1	TRBV2	TRBJ2-1	15	TGTGCCAGCAGTGAAACCCGACAGGGGACGAATGAGCAGTTCTTC	CASSETRQGTNEQFF
-	TRBD1	TRBV19	TRBJ1-2	15	TGTGCCACCACTGAACCGACCAGGGGGATCGATGGCTACACCTTC	CATTEPTRGIDGYTF
-	-	TRBV6-2/TRBV6-3	TRBJ1-2	13	TGTGCCAGCAGTTCGGCGAGGGTACATGGCTACACCTTC	CASSSARVHGYTF
-	-	TRBV5-5	TRBJ1-2	13	TGTGCCAGCAGTCTAGCCTCGGGAAATGGCTACACCTTC	CASSLASGNGYTF
-	-	TRBV18	TRBJ1-2	18	TGTGCCAGCTCACCGGGACCCCCTGGGGAGGGTAGCCACTATGGCTACACCTTC	CASSPGPPGEGSHYGYTF
-	-	TRBV29-1	TRBJ2-1	13	TGCAGCGTCTACCCCCGGGTTCAATATGAGCAGTTCTTC	CSVYPRVQYEQFF
-	-	TRBV12-3/TRBV12-4	TRBJ1-2	13	TGTGCCAGCAGTTCCGAGGGGGACTATGGCTACACCTTC	CASSSEGDYGYTF
-	-	TRBV28	TRBJ2-6	17	TGTGCCAGTACCTGGCAGGGGGGAGCCTCTGGGGCCAACGTCCTGACTTTC	CASTWQGGASGANVLTF
-	-	TRBV30	TRBJ1-1	14	TGTGCCTGGAGTATCAGTCAGAAGTCTACTGAAGCTTTCTTT	CAWSISQKSTEAFF
-	TRBD2	TRBV18	TRBJ2-1	18	TGTGCCAGCTCACCACCGAGACTAGCGGGAAAGGTCTCAGATGAGCAGTTCTTC	CASSPPRLAGKVSDEQFF
-	TRBD2	TRBV28	TRBJ2-3	16	TGTGCCAGCAGTTTATATACTAGCGGGATGGCAGATACGCAGTATTTT	CASSLYTSGMADTQYF
-	-	TRBV19	TRBJ1-1	13	TGTGCCAGTAGCACGACAGTGAACACTGAAGCTTTCTTT	CASSTTVNTEAFF
-	TRBD2	TRBV7-9	TRBJ2-5	15	TGTGCCAGCAGCTACGCCGGGACTAGGGGAGAGACCCAGTACTTC	CASSYAGTRGETQYF
few	-	TRBV6-5	TRBJ1-2	14	TGTGCCAGCAGCCCGGGACACTCAAACTATGGCTACACCTTC	CASSPGHSNYGYTF
-	-	TRBV21-1	TRBJ1-4	16	TGTGCCAGCAGCAAAGGAGGGTATGCAACTAATGAAAAACTGTTTTTT	CASSKGGYATNEKLFF
-	-	TRBV6-2/TRBV6-3	TRBJ2-7	14	TGTGCCAGCAGTTTCGGGACAACAACCTACGAGCAGTACTTC	CASSFGTTTYEQYF
once	TRBD2	TRBV5-1	TRBJ2-5	16	TGCGCCAGCAGCTCCTCAGCGGGGGGGCCCGGGAAGACCCAGTACTTC	CASSSSAGGPGKTQYF
-	TRBD1	TRBV30	TRBJ1-2	15	TGTGCCTGGAGTGACCCCAGGGGGCGCGGCTATGGCTACACCTTC	CAWSDPRGRGYGYTF
-	TRBD2	TRBV3-1/TRBV3-2	TRBJ2-4	19	TGTGCCAGCAGCCAGGGCCGGTCCCTAGCGGGACTAGCCAAAAACATTCAGTACTTC	CASSQGRSLAGLAKNIQYF
-	-	TRBV2	TRBJ2-1	12	TGTGCCAGCAGTGAAACTAGAGATGAGCAGTTCTTC	CASSETRDEQFF
few	-	TRBV18	TRBJ2-3	16	TGTGCCAGCTCACCACGATACAGCTACGACGCAGATACGCAGTATTTT	CASSPRYSYDADTQYF
many	-	TRBV27	TRBJ2-3	12	TGTGCCAGCAGTTTAGGTCAGAAGACGCAGTATTTT	CASSLGQKTQYF
-	TRBD2	TRBV19	TRBJ2-1	15	TGTGCCAGTAGTATACTAGCGGGGGGGCACAATGAGCAGTTCTTC	CASSILAGGHNEQFF
-	TRBD2	TRBV7-2	TRBJ2-5	15	TGTGCCAGCAGCCAGGGACTAGCGGGGCGGGAGACCCAGTACTTC	CASSQGLAGRETQYF
-	-	TRBV7-9	TRBJ1-2	12	TGTGCCAGCAGCACCGAGAACTATGGCTACACCTTC	CASSTENYGYTF
once	TRBD1	TRBV2	TRBJ1-4	14	TGTGCCAGCAGCGGGACAGCACTTAATGAAAAACTGTTTTTT	CASSGTALNEKLFF
-	-	TRBV27	TRBJ1-1	15	TGTGCCAGCAGTTCCAATGGGGGGGGCGACACTGAAGCTTTCTTT	CASSSNGGGDTEAFF
-	-	TRBV7-2	TRBJ1-5	13	TGTGCCAGCAGCTTAGTCGGCAATCAGCCCCAGCATTTT	CASSLVGNQPQHF
-	TRBD1	TRBV29-1	TRBJ1-2	12	TGCAGCGGGGGACAGTCGGGATATGGCTACACCTTC	CSGGQSGYGYTF
-	TRBD1	TRBV28	TRBJ1-6	13	TGTGCCAGCAGGAGACAGGGAGATTCACCCCTCCACTTT	CASRRQGDSPLHF
-	-	TRBV7-8	TRBJ1-1	14	TGTGCCAGCAGCTTAGGACAGTCGAACACTGAAGCTTTCTTT	CASSLGQSNTEAFF
-	TRBD1	TRBV29-1	TRBJ1-5	13	TGCAGCGTTACAAGGGGGCCGGGTCAGCCCCAGCATTTT	CSVTRGPGQPQHF
-	TRBD1	TRBV28	TRBJ1-2	15	TGTGCCAGCAGTTCGCACAGGGGGCCTAACTATGGCTACACCTTC	CASSSHRGPNYGYTF
-	-	TRBV3-1/TRBV3-2	TRBJ2-7	15	TGTGCCAGCAGCCGGGTTGCCAGGTCAGCCTACGAGCAGTACTTC	CASSRVARSAYEQYF
-	-	TRBV23-1	TRBJ1-5	14	TGCGCCAGCAGTACCGGGACACTCAATCAGCCCCAGCATTTT	CASSTGTLNQPQHF
-	TRBD1	TRBV6-1	TRBJ1-5	17	TGTGCCAGCAGTGATCCCGGGACAGGGCTTAGCAATCAGCCCCAGCATTTT	CASSDPGTGLSNQPQHF
-	-	TRBV19	TRBJ1-1	14	TGTGCCAGTAGCAGAGAGACAGCGAACACTGAAGCTTTCTTT	CASSRETANTEAFF
once	TRBD1	TRBV5-4	TRBJ1-2	16	TGTGCCAGCAGCGTCCCGGGACAGGGGATCGCCTATGGCTACACCTTC	CASSVPGQGIAYGYTF
-	-	TRBV15	TRBJ2-2	13	TGTGCCACCAGCAGAGATCGAGGCGGGGAGCTGTTTTTT	CATSRDRGGELFF
-	TRBD1	TRBV5-1	TRBJ1-1	14	TGCGCCAGCAGCATACAGGGGGCGAACACTGAAGCTTTCTTT	CASSIQGANTEAFF
-	TRBD1	TRBV30	TRBJ1-2	17	TGTGCCTGGAATCGGATTATAAACAGGGGGTTGGGCTATGGCTACACCTTC	CAWNRIINRGLGYGYTF
-	TRBD1	TRBV19	TRBJ1-5	14	TGTGCCAGTAGGCCGAACAGGGGTAATCAGCCCCAGCATTTT	CASRPNRGNQPQHF
-	TRBD1	TRBV19	TRBJ1-1	16	TGTGCCAGTAGTCCGGACAGGGGGCGCGGGATCACTGAAGCTTTCTTT	CASSPDRGRGITEAFF
-	TRBD2	TRBV30	TRBJ2-7	14	TGTGCCTGGAGTGTCCCTGGGGAGGGTACGAGGCAGTACTTC	CAWSVPGEGTRQYF
-	TRBD1	TRBV28	TRBJ1-3	15	TGTGCCAGCAGCCGACAGGGGGCTCGGGGGAACACCATATATTTT	CASSRQGARGNTIYF
-	-	TRBV19	TRBJ2-2	15	TGTGCCAGTAGTATAGGGCAGATTAACACCGGGGAGCTGTTTTTT	CASSIGQINTGELFF
-	TRBD1	TRBV27	TRBJ1-2	15	TGTGCCAGCAGTTTAGGGACAGGGCCTAACTATGGCTACACCTTC	CASSLGTGPNYGYTF
-	TRBD1	TRBV28	TRBJ1-2	14	TGTGCCAGCAACCTTCTGGGACAGGAATATGGCTACACCTTC	CASNLLGQEYGYTF